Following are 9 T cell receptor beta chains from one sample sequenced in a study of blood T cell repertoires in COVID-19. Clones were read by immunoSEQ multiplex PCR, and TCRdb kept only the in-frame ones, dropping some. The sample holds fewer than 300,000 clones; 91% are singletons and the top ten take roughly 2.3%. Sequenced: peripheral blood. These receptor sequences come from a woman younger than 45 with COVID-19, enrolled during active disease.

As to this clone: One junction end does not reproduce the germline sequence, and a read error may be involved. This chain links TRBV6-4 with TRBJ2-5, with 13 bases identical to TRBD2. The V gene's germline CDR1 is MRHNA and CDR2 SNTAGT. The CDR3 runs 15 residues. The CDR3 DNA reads TGTGCCAGCAGTGACCCTGGACTAGCGGGAGAGGCCCAGTACTTC. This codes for CASSDPGLAGEAQYF.

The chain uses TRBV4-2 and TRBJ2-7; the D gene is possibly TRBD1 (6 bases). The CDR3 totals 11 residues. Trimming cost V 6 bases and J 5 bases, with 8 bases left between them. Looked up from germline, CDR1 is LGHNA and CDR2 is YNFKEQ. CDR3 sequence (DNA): TGTGCCAGCAGACAGGGACACGAGCAGTACTTC. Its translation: CASRQGHEQYF.

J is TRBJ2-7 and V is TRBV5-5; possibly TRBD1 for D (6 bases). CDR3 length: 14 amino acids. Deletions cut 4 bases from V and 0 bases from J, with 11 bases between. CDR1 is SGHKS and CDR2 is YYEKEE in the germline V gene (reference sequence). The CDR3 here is CASSPTGNSYEQYF. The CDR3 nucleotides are TGTGCCAGCAGCCCTACAGGGAACTCCTACGAGCAGTACTTC.

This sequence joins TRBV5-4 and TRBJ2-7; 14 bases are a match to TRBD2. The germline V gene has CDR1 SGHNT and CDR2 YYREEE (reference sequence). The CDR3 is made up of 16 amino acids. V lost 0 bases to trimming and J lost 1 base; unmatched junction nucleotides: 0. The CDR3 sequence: CASSLGLAGGSYEQYF. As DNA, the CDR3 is TGTGCCAGCAGCTTGGGACTAGCGGGAGGGTCCTACGAGCAGTACTTC. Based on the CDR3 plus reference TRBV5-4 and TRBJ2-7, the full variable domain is ETGVTQSPTHLIKTRGQQVTLRCSSQSGHNTVSWYQQALGQGPQFIFQYYREEENGRGNFPPRFSGLQFPNYSSELNVNALELDDSALYLCASSLGLAGGSYEQYFGPGTRLTVT.

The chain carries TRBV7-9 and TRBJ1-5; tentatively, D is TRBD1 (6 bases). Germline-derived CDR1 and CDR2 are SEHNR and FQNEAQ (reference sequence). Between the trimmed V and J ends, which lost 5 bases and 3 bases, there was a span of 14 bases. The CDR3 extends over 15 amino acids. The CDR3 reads CASSGPGQDNQPQHF. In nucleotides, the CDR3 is TGTGCCAGCAGCGGACCGGGACAAGACAATCAGCCCCAGCATTTT.

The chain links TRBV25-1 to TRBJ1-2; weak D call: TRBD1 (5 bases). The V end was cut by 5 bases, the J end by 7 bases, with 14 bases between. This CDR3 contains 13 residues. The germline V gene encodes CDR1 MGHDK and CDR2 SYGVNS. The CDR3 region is CASSMATVGGYTF. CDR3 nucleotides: TGTGCCAGCAGTATGGCGACAGTTGGTGGCTACACCTTC.

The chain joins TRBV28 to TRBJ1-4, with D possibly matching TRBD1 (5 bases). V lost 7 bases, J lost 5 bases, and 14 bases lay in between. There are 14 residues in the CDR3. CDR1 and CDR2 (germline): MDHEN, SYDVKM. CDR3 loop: CASTLGRENEKLFF. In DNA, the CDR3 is TGTGCCAGCACCTTGGGCAGGGAAAATGAAAAACTGTTTTTT.

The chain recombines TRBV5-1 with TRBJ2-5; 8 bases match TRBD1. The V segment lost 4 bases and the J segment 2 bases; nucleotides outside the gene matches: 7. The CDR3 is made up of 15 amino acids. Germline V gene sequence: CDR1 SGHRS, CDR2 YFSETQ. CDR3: CASSLGQVSQETQYF. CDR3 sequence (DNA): TGCGCCAGCAGCCTGGGACAGGTTTCGCAAGAGACCCAGTACTTC.

Written as DNA, the CDR3 is TGTGCCAGCAGCTTTGGGACTAGCGGGAGCTACGAGCAGTACTTC. Its protein product is CASSFGTSGSYEQYF. This rearrangement joins TRBV5-5 to TRBJ2-7; 14 bases are a match to TRBD2. The CDR3 is made up of 15 amino acids. The J segment lost 3 bases and the V segment lost 2 bases, leaving 1 base of the junction unmatched. The germline CDR1 and CDR2 sequences are SGHKS and YYEKEE (reference sequence).